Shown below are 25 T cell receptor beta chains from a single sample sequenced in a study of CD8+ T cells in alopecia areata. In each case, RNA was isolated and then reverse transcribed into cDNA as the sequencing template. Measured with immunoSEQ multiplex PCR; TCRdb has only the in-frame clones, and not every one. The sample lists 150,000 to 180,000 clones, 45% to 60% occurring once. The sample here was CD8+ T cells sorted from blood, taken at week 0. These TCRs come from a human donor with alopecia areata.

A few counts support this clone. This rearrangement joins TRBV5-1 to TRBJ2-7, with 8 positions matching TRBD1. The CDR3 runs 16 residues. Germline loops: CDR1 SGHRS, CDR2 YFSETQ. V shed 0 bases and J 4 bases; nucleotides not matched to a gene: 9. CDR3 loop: CASSLGSQGALYEQYF. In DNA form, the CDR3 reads TGCGCCAGCAGCTTGGGGTCTCAGGGGGCTCTGTACGAGCAGTACTTC. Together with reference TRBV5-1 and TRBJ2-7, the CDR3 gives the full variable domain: KAGVTQTPRYLIKTRGQQVTLSCSPISGHRSVSWYQQTPGQGLQFLFEYFSETQRNKGNFPGRFSGRQFSNSRSEMNVSTLELGDSALYLCASSLGSQGALYEQYFGPGTRLTVT.

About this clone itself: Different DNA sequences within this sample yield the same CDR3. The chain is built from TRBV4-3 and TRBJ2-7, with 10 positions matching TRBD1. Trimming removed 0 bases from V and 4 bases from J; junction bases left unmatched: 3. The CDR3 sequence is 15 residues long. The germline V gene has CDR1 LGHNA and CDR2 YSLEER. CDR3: CASSQEGTGVYEQYF. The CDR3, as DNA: TGCGCCAGCAGCCAAGAAGGGACAGGGGTATACGAGCAGTACTTC.

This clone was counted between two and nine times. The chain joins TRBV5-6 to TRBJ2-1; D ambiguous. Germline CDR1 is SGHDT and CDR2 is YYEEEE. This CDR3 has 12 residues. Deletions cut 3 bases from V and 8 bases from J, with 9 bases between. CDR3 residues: CASSSSGHEQFF. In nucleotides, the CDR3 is TGTGCCAGCAGCTCGTCGGGCCATGAGCAGTTCTTC.

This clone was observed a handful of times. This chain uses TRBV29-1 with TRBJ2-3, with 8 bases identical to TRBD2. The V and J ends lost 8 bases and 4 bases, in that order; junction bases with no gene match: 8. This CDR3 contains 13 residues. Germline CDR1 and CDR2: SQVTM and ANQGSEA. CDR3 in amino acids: CSLRSGGADTQYF. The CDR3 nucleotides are TGCAGCCTCCGTTCGGGGGGGGCAGATACGCAGTATTTT.

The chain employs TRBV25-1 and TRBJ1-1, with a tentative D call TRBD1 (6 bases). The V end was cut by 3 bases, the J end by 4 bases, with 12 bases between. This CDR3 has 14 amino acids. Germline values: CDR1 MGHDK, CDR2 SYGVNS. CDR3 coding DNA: TGTGCCAGCAGTGATATGGGGGGCGGCACTGAAGCTTTCTTT. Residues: CASSDMGGGTEAFF.

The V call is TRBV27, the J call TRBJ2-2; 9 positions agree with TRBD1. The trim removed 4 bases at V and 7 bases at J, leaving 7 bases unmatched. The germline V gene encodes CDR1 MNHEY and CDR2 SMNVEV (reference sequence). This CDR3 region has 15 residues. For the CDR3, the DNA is TGTGCCAGCAGTTCGAGACAGGGGGACGGCGGGGAGCTGTTTTTT. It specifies CASSSRQGDGGELFF.

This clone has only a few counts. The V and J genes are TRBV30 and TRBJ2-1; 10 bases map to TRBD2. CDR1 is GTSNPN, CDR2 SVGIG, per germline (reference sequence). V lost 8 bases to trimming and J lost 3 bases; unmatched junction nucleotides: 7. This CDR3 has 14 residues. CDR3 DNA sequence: TGTGCCGGAACAGTAGCGGGGGGCTACAATGAGCAGTTCTTC. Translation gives CAGTVAGGYNEQFF.

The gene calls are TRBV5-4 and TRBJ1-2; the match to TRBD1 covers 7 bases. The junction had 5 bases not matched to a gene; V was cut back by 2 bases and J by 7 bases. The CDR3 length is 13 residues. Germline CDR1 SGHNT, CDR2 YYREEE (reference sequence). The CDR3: CASSFDRAVGYTF. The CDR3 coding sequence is TGTGCCAGCAGCTTCGACAGGGCGGTTGGCTACACCTTC.

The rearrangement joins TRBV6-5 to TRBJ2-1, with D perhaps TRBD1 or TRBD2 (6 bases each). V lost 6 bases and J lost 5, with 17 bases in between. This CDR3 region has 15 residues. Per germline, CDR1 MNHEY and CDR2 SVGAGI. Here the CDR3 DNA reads TGTGCCAGCAGCCTCTTATCGGGGGCCCACAATGAGCAGTTCTTC. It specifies CASSLLSGAHNEQFF.

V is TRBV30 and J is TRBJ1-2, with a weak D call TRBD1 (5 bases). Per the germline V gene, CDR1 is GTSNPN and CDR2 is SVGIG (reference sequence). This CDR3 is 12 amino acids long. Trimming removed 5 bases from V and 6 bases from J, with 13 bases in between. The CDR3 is CAWLRGLDGYTF. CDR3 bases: TGTGCCTGGCTCCGGGGGTTGGATGGCTACACCTTC. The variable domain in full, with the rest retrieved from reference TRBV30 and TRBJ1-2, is SQTIHQWPATLVQPVGSPLSLECTVEGTSNPNLYWYRQAAGRGLQLLFYSVGIGQISSEVPQNLSASRPQDRQFILSSKKLLLSDSGFYLCAWLRGLDGYTFGSGTRLTVV.

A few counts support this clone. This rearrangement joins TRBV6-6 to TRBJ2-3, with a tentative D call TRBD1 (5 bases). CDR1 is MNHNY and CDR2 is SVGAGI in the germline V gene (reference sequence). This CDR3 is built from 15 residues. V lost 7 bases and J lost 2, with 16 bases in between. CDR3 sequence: CASTPVTDLTDTQYF. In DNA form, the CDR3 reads TGTGCCAGCACCCCCGTGACAGATCTCACAGATACGCAGTATTTT.

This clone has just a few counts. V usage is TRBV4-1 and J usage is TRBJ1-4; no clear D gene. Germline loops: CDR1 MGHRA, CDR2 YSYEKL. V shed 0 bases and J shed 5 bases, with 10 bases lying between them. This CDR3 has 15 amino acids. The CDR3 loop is CASSQEENENEKLFF. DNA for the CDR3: TGCGCCAGCAGCCAAGAGGAGAACGAAAATGAAAAACTGTTTTTT.

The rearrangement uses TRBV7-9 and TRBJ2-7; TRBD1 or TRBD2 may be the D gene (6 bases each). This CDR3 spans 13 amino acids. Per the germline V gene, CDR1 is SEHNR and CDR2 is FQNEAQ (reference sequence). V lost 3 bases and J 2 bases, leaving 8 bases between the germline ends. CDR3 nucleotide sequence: TGTGCCAGCAGCTTGGGGGGCCCCTACGAGCAGTACTTC. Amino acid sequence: CASSLGGPYEQYF.

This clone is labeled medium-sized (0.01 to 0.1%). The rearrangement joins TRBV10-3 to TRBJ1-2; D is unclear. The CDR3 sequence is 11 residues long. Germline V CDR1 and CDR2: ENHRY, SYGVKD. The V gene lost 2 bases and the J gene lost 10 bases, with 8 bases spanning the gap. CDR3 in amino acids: CAISEKGPYTF. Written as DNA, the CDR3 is TGTGCCATCAGTGAGAAGGGCCCCTACACCTTC.

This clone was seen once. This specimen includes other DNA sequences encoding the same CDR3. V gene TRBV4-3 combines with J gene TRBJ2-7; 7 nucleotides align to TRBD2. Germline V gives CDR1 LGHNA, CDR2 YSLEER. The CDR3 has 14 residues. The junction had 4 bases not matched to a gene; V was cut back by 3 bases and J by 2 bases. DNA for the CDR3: TGCGCCAGCAGCCAGGATCGGGGGGCCTACGAGCAGTACTTC. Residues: CASSQDRGAYEQYF.

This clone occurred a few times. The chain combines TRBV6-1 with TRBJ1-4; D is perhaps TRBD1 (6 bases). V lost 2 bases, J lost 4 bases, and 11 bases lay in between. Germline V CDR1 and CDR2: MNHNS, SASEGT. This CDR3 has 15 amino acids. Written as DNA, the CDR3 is TGTGCCAGCAGTGAATCTTGGGGGCTTAATGAAAAACTGTTTTTT. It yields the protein CASSESWGLNEKLFF.

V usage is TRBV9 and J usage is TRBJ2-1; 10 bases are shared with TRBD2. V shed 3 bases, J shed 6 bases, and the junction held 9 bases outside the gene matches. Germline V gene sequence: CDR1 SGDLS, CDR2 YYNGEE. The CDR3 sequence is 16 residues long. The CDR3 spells CASSAPGQRGGNEQFF. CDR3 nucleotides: TGTGCCAGCAGCGCCCCGGGGCAGCGGGGGGGCAATGAGCAGTTCTTC.

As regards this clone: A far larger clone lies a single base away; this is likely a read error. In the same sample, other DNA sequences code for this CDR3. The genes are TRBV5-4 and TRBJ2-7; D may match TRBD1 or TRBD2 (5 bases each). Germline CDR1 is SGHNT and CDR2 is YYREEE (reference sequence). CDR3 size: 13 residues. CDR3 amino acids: CASSLVPRDEQYF. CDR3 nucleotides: TGTGCCAGCAGCTTGGTCCCGAGGGACGAGCAATACTTC.

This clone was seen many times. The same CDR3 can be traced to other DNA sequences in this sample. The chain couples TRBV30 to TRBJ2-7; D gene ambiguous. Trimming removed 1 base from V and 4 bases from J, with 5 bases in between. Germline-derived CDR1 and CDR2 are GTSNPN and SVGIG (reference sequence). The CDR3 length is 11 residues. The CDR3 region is CAWSGGYEQYF. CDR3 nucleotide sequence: TGTGCCTGGAGTGGTGGTTACGAGCAGTACTTC.

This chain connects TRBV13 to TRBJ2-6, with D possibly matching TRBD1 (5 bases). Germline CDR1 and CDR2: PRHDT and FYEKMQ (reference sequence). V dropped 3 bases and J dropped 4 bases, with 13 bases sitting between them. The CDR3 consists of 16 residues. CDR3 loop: CASSFPTDLGANVLTF. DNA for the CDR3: TGTGCCAGCAGCTTCCCGACAGATCTGGGGGCCAACGTCCTGACTTTC.

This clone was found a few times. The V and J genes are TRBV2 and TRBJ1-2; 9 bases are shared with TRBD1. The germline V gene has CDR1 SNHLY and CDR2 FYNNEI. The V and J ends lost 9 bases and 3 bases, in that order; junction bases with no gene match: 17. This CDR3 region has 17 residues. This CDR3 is CARELDRGGEGYYGYTF. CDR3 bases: TGTGCCAGGGAACTGGACAGGGGAGGAGAGGGGTACTATGGCTACACCTTC.

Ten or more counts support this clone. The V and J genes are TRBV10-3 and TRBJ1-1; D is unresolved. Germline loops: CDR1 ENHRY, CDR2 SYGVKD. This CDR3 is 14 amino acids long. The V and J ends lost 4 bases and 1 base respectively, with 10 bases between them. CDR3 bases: TGTGCCATCAGTGCGGGTGGCCGGAACACTGAAGCTTTCTTT. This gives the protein CAISAGGRNTEAFF.

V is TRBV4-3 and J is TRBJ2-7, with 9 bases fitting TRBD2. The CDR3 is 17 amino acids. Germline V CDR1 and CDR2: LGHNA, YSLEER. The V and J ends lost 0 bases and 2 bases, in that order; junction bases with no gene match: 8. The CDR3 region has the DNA TGCGCCAGCAGCCAAGATCTGGGTAGCGGGGGTCCCTACGAGCAGTACTTC. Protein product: CASSQDLGSGGPYEQYF.

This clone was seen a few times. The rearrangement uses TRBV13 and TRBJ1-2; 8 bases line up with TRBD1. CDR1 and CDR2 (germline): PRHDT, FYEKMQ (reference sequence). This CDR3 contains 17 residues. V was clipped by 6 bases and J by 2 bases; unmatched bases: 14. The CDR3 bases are TGTGCCAGCAGTTACTTGAATCCGGGACAGGAAAACTATGGCTACACCTTC. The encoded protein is CASSYLNPGQENYGYTF. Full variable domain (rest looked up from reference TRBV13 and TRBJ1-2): AAGVIQSPRHLIKEKRETATLKCYPIPRHDTVYWYQQGPGQDPQFLISFYEKMQSDKGSIPDRFSAQQFSDYHSELNMSSLELGDSALYFCASSYLNPGQENYGYTFGSGTRLTVV.

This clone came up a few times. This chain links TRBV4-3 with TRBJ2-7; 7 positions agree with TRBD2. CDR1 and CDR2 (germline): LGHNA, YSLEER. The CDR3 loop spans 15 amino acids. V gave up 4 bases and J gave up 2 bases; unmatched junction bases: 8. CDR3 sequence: CASSLSWGGAYEQYF. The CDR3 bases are TGCGCCAGCAGCCTGTCTTGGGGGGGAGCCTACGAGCAGTACTTC.